Given below is one T cell receptor beta chain in context. With 60 Vbeta and 13 Jbeta primers, the PCR was carried out. Produced via immunoSEQ multiplex PCR; TCRdb's table is partial and in-frame only. Among fewer than 150,000 clones, over 65% were seen once, and the ten largest hold about 1.5%. The entry originates in a study of cytomegalovirus exposure and HLA in healthy donors. Study context: Across more than 350 genotyped donors, 81% landed in the Caucasian-associated ancestry cluster.

This CDR3 has 15 amino acids. CDR1 is KGHSH and CDR2 is LQKENI in the germline V gene. V lost 3 bases, J lost 3 bases, and 6 bases stayed unmatched. Sequencing was carried out using PBMCs. The chain joins TRBV18 to TRBJ2-7, with 9 bases aligning to TRBD1. The origin of this receptor is a woman aged 30 to 39 in good health and CMV-seronegative. The CDR3 DNA is TGTGCCAGCTCACCCGGGGACAGGGTGATCTACGAGCAGTACTTC. This gives the protein CASSPGDRVIYEQYF.